A selection of T cell receptor beta chains follows, all from one sample in a study of OX40 agonist ivuxolimab in advanced cancers. Measured with immunoSEQ multiplex PCR; TCRdb has only the in-frame clones, and not every one. This table holds 50,000 to 70,000 clones, around nine tenths found once. The sample here was CD4+ or CD8+ T cells sorted from blood, taken in a trial of the OX40 agonist ivuxolimab. The receptors come from an adult with an advanced solid tumor such as melanoma, head and neck, liver or kidney cancer. The CDR3 runs from the conserved cysteine through the conserved F or W. A D gene is named only where the DNA matches it firmly. Clone size is given for some rows only: seen once, a few or many times, or a class if the clone is expanded.

few,TRBD2,TRBJ2-2,TRBV9,TGTGCCAGCAGCGTAGCTGGGACTAGCGGGAGGGTGTCCGGGGAGCTGTTTTTT,CASSVAGTSGRVSGELFF
.,TRBD2,TRBJ2-6,TRBV28,TGTGCCAGCGGCGGGGGCTCTGGGGCCAACGTCCTGACTTTC,CASGGGSGANVLTF
.,TRBD1,TRBJ2-5,TRBV5-1,TGCGCCAGCAGCCCCCAGGGGGAAGTAGAGACCCAGTACTTC,CASSPQGEVETQYF
once,.,TRBJ1-2,TRBV6-5,TGTGCCAGCAGGCAACAGGGTTTATCCCTCTATGGCTACACCTTC,CASRQQGLSLYGYTF
once,TRBD1,TRBJ2-4,TRBV28,TGTGCCAGCAGTTTCCGAACAGGGGGTCCCCAGTACTTC,CASSFRTGGPQYF
.,.,TRBJ1-4,TRBV13,TGTGCCAGCAGCTTGGGGCGTAAGAATGAAAAACTGTTTTTT,CASSLGRKNEKLFF
.,TRBD1,TRBJ1-3,TRBV30,TGTGCCTGGAGTTGGGGACAGGGGGCGATCGCTGGAAACACCATATATTTT,CAWSWGQGAIAGNTIYF
.,TRBD1,TRBJ1-3,TRBV11-2,TGTGCCAGCAGATTTCAGGGGGCGGGCGGAAACACCATATATTTT,CASRFQGAGGNTIYF
.,.,TRBJ1-4,TRBV7-6,TGTGCCAGCAGCTTCAGTTCCGGGACGAATAATGAAAAACTGTTTTTT,CASSFSSGTNNEKLFF
once,TRBD1,TRBJ1-4,TRBV6-5,TGTGCCAGCAGTTACTCCGGACAGGCCGGGTTGAAACTGTTTTTT,CASSYSGQAGLKLFF
.,.,TRBJ2-1,TRBV5-1,TGCGCCAGCAGCTTATCCACGGATCAGGGCAATGAGCAGTTCTTC,CASSLSTDQGNEQFF
.,TRBD1,TRBJ1-6,TRBV5-4,TGTGCCAGCAGCCGACAGGGGAGCTATAATTCACCCCTCCACTTT,CASSRQGSYNSPLHF
.,.,TRBJ1-2,TRBV6-1,TGTGCCAGCAGTGAAGCCCCGGGGAGGCAGTATGGCTACACCTTC,CASSEAPGRQYGYTF
.,TRBD1,TRBJ1-1,TRBV19,TGTGCCAGTAGTATTACAGGGGCGGGCACTGAAGCTTTCTTT,CASSITGAGTEAFF
few,.,TRBJ1-5,TRBV21-1,TGTGCCAGAGGGGAGGGGGATCAGCCCCAGCATTTT,CARGEGDQPQHF
once,.,TRBJ2-2,TRBV18,TGTGCCAGCTCACCAACCACCGGGGAGCTGTTTTTT,CASSPTTGELFF
.,.,TRBJ2-3,TRBV5-6,TGTGCCAGCAGCCCGGCCCTAGCGCGCAGCACAGATACGCAGTATTTT,CASSPALARSTDTQYF
.,TRBD2,TRBJ2-1,TRBV30,TGTGCCTGGAGTTCTAGCGGGACCTACAATGAGCAGTTCTTC,CAWSSSGTYNEQFF
.,TRBD1,TRBJ2-7,TRBV11-1,TGTGCCAGCAGCTTAGACGGGACAGCATCCCCGCAGTACTTC,CASSLDGTASPQYF
.,.,TRBJ1-5,TRBV12-5,TGTGCTAGTGGTTCCGGGGATAGCAATCAGCCCCAGCATTTT,CASGSGDSNQPQHF
.,TRBD1,TRBJ2-1,TRBV28,TGTGCCAGCAGTTCCATAGGGACAGGGTTTGTGAATGAGCAGTTCTTC,CASSSIGTGFVNEQFF
.,TRBD1,TRBJ2-7,TRBV18,TGTGCCAGCTCACCACCGACGTTGGACAGGGTAACCGAGCAGTACTTC,CASSPPTLDRVTEQYF
.,.,TRBJ2-6,TRBV5-4,TGTGCCAGCAGCTTGGCCAGGGGTGGTAACTCTGGGGCCAACGTCCTGACTTTC,CASSLARGGNSGANVLTF
.,.,TRBJ2-5,TRBV2,TGTGCCAGCAGGAAAGGGCGGATACAAGAGACCCAGTACTTC,CASRKGRIQETQYF
few,.,TRBJ1-5,TRBV28,TGTGCCAGCACGGAAAGAAATCAGCCCCAGCATTTT,CASTERNQPQHF
.,.,TRBJ2-6,TRBV10-3,TGTGCCATCAGGAAACAGGCCAGCTCTGGGGCCAACGTCCTGACTTTC,CAIRKQASSGANVLTF
.,TRBD1,TRBJ1-1,TRBV27,TGTGCCCCCCTCCGGGACAGGGGGCACACTGAAGCTTTCTTT,CAPLRDRGHTEAFF
.,.,TRBJ2-2,TRBV5-1,TGCGCCAGCAGCCTACGAAGGCAGGGCGGCACCGGGGAGCTGTTTTTT,CASSLRRQGGTGELFF